This is a list of T cell receptor beta chains from one sample in a study of T cell repertoires in cytomegalovirus infection. Their recognized antigens are unknown. TCRdb independently ran MiXCR on the reads; one entry per CDR3 protein. Seen here are about 110,000 distinct CDR3 sequences, 25% to 30% observed once, and the top ten hold about 81%. This sample comprised CD8+ T cells from cultured PBMCs, obtained from culture after CMV antigen stimulation. Every receptor here comes from a human donor in good health (CMV status not recorded). Some clones in this sample may be carry-over from other donors' samples. Each CDR3 is given without its conserved first and last residue. A D gene is named only where the DNA matches it firmly. Some rows mark clone size as missing; the rest say once, few, many or name a class of expanded clone.

d_call: -; v_call: TRBV12-5; clone_size: few; j_call: TRBJ1-1; cdr3_aa: ASGLVLGPQAYTEAF
d_call: TRBD1; v_call: TRBV6-2/TRBV6-3; clone_size: -; j_call: TRBJ2-7; cdr3_aa: ASSYGTGTGIEQY
d_call: -; v_call: TRBV11-1; clone_size: many; j_call: TRBJ2-2; cdr3_aa: ASSSSYSAALGTGELF
d_call: TRBD2; v_call: TRBV7-6; clone_size: once; j_call: TRBJ2-3; cdr3_aa: ASSLIPGLADTQY
d_call: TRBD1; v_call: TRBV5-5; clone_size: -; j_call: TRBJ1-1; cdr3_aa: ASSHPPGQPRTEAF
d_call: -; v_call: TRBV7-9; clone_size: few; j_call: TRBJ2-1; cdr3_aa: ASSLEGYEQF
d_call: -; v_call: TRBV29-1; clone_size: few; j_call: TRBJ1-3; cdr3_aa: SAAGSGHSGNTIY
d_call: -; v_call: TRBV7-8; clone_size: many; j_call: TRBJ1-5; cdr3_aa: ASSLVAGWSNQPQH
d_call: TRBD2; v_call: TRBV7-2; clone_size: many; j_call: TRBJ2-3; cdr3_aa: ASSFGLAGGHDLTDTQY
d_call: TRBD1; v_call: TRBV20-1; clone_size: -; j_call: TRBJ1-2; cdr3_aa: SARGTGYGYT
d_call: TRBD1; v_call: TRBV12-3/TRBV12-4; clone_size: few; j_call: TRBJ1-1; cdr3_aa: ASSQQGTYTEAF
d_call: -; v_call: TRBV2; clone_size: -; j_call: TRBJ1-1; cdr3_aa: ASSESRNTEAF
d_call: -; v_call: TRBV20-1; clone_size: -; j_call: TRBJ2-1; cdr3_aa: SARDYSLAHPEQF
d_call: -; v_call: TRBV20-1; clone_size: -; j_call: TRBJ2-4; cdr3_aa: SATEELGNIQY
d_call: TRBD1; v_call: TRBV9; clone_size: once; j_call: TRBJ1-1; cdr3_aa: ASSVGAGGVNTEAF
d_call: TRBD2; v_call: TRBV6-6; clone_size: many; j_call: TRBJ2-5; cdr3_aa: ASSPQVAGGLETQY
d_call: -; v_call: TRBV11-2; clone_size: -; j_call: TRBJ2-2; cdr3_aa: ASSLEGQNTGELF
d_call: -; v_call: TRBV6-2/TRBV6-3; clone_size: -; j_call: TRBJ2-3; cdr3_aa: ASSSSSPTDTQY
d_call: TRBD1; v_call: TRBV18; clone_size: -; j_call: TRBJ2-4; cdr3_aa: ASSPGQGIHETPKNIQY
d_call: -; v_call: TRBV11-3; clone_size: -; j_call: TRBJ2-7; cdr3_aa: ASGPGGTYEQY
d_call: -; v_call: TRBV24-1; clone_size: -; j_call: TRBJ1-5; cdr3_aa: ATSSGSSNQPQH
d_call: -; v_call: TRBV7-4; clone_size: -; j_call: TRBJ1-2; cdr3_aa: ASSARRGYGYT
d_call: -; v_call: TRBV12-3/TRBV12-4; clone_size: once; j_call: TRBJ1-5; cdr3_aa: ASSAPGYNQPQH
d_call: -; v_call: TRBV7-8; clone_size: many; j_call: TRBJ2-1; cdr3_aa: ASSLETPSSYNEQF
d_call: TRBD2; v_call: TRBV11-2; clone_size: few; j_call: TRBJ2-3; cdr3_aa: ASRHKRGGFSDTQY
d_call: -; v_call: TRBV7-3; clone_size: -; j_call: TRBJ2-1; cdr3_aa: ASSGSNYNEQF
d_call: -; v_call: TRBV2; clone_size: many; j_call: TRBJ2-7; cdr3_aa: ATLDGYFKQY
d_call: -; v_call: TRBV6-1; clone_size: few; j_call: TRBJ2-2; cdr3_aa: ASSTWTAGELF
d_call: -; v_call: TRBV30; clone_size: -; j_call: TRBJ2-2; cdr3_aa: AWSGPGTELF